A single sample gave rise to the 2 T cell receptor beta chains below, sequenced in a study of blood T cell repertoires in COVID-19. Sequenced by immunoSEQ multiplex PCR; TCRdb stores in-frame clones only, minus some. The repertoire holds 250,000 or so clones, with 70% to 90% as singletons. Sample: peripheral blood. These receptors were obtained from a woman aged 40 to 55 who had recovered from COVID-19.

CDR3 sequence (DNA): TGTGCCAGCAGCGAGGTCGGCTCCTACAATGAGCAGTTCTTC. Translated: CASSEVGSYNEQFF. The chain carries TRBV6-5 and TRBJ2-1; D gene unclear. Trimming took off 6 bases at V and 0 bases at J, with 9 bases between the two ends. The CDR3 has 14 residues. Germline lookup yields CDR1 MNHEY and CDR2 SVGAGI.

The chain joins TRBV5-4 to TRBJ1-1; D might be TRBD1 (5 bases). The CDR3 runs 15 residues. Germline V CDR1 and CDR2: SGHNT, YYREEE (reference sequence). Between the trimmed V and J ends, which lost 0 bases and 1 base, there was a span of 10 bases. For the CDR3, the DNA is TGTGCCAGCAGCTTGGTGGGGCAGGGGAACACTGAAGCTTTCTTT. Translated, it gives CASSLVGQGNTEAFF. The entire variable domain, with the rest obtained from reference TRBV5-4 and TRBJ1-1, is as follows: ETGVTQSPTHLIKTRGQQVTLRCSSQSGHNTVSWYQQALGQGPQFIFQYYREEENGRGNFPPRFSGLQFPNYSSELNVNALELDDSALYLCASSLVGQGNTEAFFGQGTRLTVV.